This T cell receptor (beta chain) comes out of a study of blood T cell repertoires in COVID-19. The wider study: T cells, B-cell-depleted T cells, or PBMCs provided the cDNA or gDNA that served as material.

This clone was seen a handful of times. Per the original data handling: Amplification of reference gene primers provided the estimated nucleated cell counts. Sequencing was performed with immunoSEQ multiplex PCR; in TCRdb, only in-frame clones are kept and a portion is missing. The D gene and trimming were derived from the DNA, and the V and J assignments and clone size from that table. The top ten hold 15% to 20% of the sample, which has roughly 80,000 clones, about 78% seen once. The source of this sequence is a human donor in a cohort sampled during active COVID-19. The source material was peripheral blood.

This chain's CDR3 is CASSPPGQPPGFVGYTF. The CDR3 bases are TGTGCCAGCTCACCACCCGGACAGCCCCCCGGTTTCGTTGGCTACACCTTC. V usage is TRBV18 and J usage is TRBJ1-2; D may be TRBD1 (6 bases). This CDR3 is 17 amino acids long. The V gene lost 0 bases and the J gene lost 7 bases, with 21 bases spanning the gap. From germline, CDR1 is KGHSH and CDR2 LQKENI.